This T cell receptor beta chain was recorded in a study of breast tumors, draining lymph nodes, adjacent tissues. This clonotype was seen at least ten times. TCRdb called the multiplex PCR reads again in MiXCR, with one record for every CDR3 protein. In the table there are fewer than 140,000 distinct CDR3 sequences, about 31% of which are singletons. The lymph nodes were axillary draining lymph nodes from breast cancer patients. CDR1 KGHSH and CDR2 LQKENI come from the germline V gene. The CDR3 has 19 amino acids. J was trimmed by 3 bases and V by 2 bases; bases with no gene match: 11. The origin of this receptor is a female donor with breast cancer. Some clones in this sample may be carry-over from other donors' samples. The sequenced sample consisted of axillary lymph node tissue. The chain has TRBV18 and TRBJ2-7, with 15 bases matching TRBD2. The CDR3 reads CASSPVPGLAGGEDYEQYF. CDR3 DNA: TGTGCCAGCTCACCAGTACCGGGACTAGCGGGAGGAGAAGACTACGAGCAGTACTTC. Full variable domain (remainder filled in from reference TRBV18 and TRBJ2-7): NAGVMQNPRHLVRRRGQEARLRCSPMKGHSHVYWYRQLPEEGLKFMVYLQKENIIDESGMPKERFSAEFPKEGPSILRIQQVVRGDSAAYFCASSPVPGLAGGEDYEQYFGPGTRLTVT.